A selection of T cell receptor beta chains follows, all from one sample in a study of blood T cell repertoires in COVID-19. Libraries were prepared by immunoSEQ multiplex PCR; TCRdb keeps only in-frame clonotypes and omits some of them. The sample consists of over 250,000 clones, more than 80% of them appearing once. The sequencing sample was made of PBMCs or T cells enriched from blood (not recorded which). The receptors derive from a woman in her twenties or thirties who had recovered from COVID-19. The CDR3 runs from the conserved cysteine through the conserved F or W. A D gene is named only where the DNA matches it firmly.

J gene: TRBJ1-2; V gene: TRBV5-4; D gene: TRBD1; CDR3 protein: CASSLKNRGQEDGYTF
J gene: TRBJ1-2; V gene: TRBV27; D gene: TRBD1; CDR3 protein: CASSFGGQSNYGYTF
J gene: TRBJ2-4; V gene: TRBV7-2; D gene: TRBD2; CDR3 protein: CASSEGAGRPKNIQYF
J gene: TRBJ2-5; V gene: TRBV28; D gene: -; CDR3 protein: CASSPVEAGGETQYF
J gene: TRBJ1-1; V gene: TRBV29-1; D gene: TRBD1; CDR3 protein: CSGTGEVTEAFF
J gene: TRBJ2-5; V gene: TRBV5-1; D gene: TRBD2; CDR3 protein: CASRTAGVETQYF
J gene: TRBJ2-5; V gene: TRBV29-1; D gene: -; CDR3 protein: CSVGLTGRETQYF
J gene: TRBJ1-2; V gene: TRBV28; D gene: TRBD1; CDR3 protein: CASSSQGALGYTF
J gene: TRBJ2-7; V gene: TRBV11-1; D gene: -; CDR3 protein: CASSDYPHRSYEQYF
J gene: TRBJ1-6; V gene: TRBV7-2; D gene: -; CDR3 protein: CASSLRTGYNSPLHF
J gene: TRBJ1-1; V gene: TRBV9; D gene: TRBD1; CDR3 protein: CASSVAGQSEAFF
J gene: TRBJ2-3; V gene: TRBV28; D gene: TRBD2; CDR3 protein: CASSFPGLAGDASTDTQYF
J gene: TRBJ2-2; V gene: TRBV29-1; D gene: -; CDR3 protein: CSVGTDRTGELFF
J gene: TRBJ1-4; V gene: TRBV5-1; D gene: TRBD1; CDR3 protein: CASSQAGTAFNEKLFF
J gene: TRBJ1-5; V gene: TRBV28; D gene: -; CDR3 protein: CASSFSGRPGNQPQHF
J gene: TRBJ2-1; V gene: TRBV5-6; D gene: -; CDR3 protein: CASSAGTFAPYNEQFF